These 8 T cell receptor beta chains were sequenced from one sample in a study of cytomegalovirus exposure and HLA in healthy donors. PCR involved 60 Vbeta and 13 Jbeta primers. The assay was immunoSEQ multiplex PCR, and TCRdb's table has in-frame clones only and misses some. The sample has around 130,000 clones, nearly 85% seen once. Sequencing was done on a sample of PBMCs. Receptors originate from a boy younger than 18 in good health and CMV-seronegative.

The chain recombines TRBV5-6 with TRBJ1-5, with 8 bases fitting TRBD1. Germline CDR1 SGHDT, CDR2 YYEEEE. V lost 2 bases and J lost 5; bases outside the gene matches: 9. This CDR3 region has 16 residues. The CDR3 DNA is TGTGCCAGCAGCTTCTCCGGGACAGGTACCTATCAGCCCCAGCATTTT. Translating gives CASSFSGTGTYQPQHF.

This clone was picked up a small number of times. CDR3 residues: CASSLADDSGNEQFF. The CDR3 nucleotides read TGTGCCAGCAGCTTAGCGGATGATAGCGGAAATGAGCAGTTCTTC. This chain links TRBV7-7 with TRBJ2-1; the D gene is possibly TRBD2 (6 bases). V lost 0 bases and J lost 7, with 13 bases in between. CDR3 size: 15 residues. The germline gives CDR1 SSHAT, CDR2 FNYEAQ (reference sequence).

The chain carries TRBV7-9 and TRBJ1-1, with D uncertain. The V end was cut by 3 bases, the J end by 1 base, with 12 bases between. The CDR3 consists of 15 residues. Germline V gene lookup returns CDR1 SEHNR and CDR2 FQNEAQ (reference sequence). CDR3 residues: CASSFSGSWNTEAFF. CDR3 bases: TGTGCCAGCAGCTTCTCTGGCTCCTGGAACACTGAAGCTTTCTTT.

The CDR3 reads CASSQAAGQYF. The CDR3 DNA sequence: TGTGCCAGCAGCCAAGCTGCGGGGCAGTACTTC. V is TRBV14 and J is TRBJ2-7; D might be TRBD2 (5 bases). V was shortened by 1 base and J by 9 bases, with 7 bases between the two germline ends. The CDR3 is 11 amino acids. Looked up from germline, CDR1 is SGHDN and CDR2 is FVKESK.

This chain connects TRBV7-9 to TRBJ2-3; D remains unclear. Germline values: CDR1 SEHNR, CDR2 FQNEAQ (reference sequence). V lost 6 bases and J lost 6, with 4 bases in between. There are 10 residues in the CDR3. The DNA of the CDR3 is TGTGCCAGCAGTCCGGATACGCAGTATTTT. Its translation: CASSPDTQYF.

About this clone: In the same sample, other DNA sequences code for this CDR3. As DNA, the CDR3 is TGCGCCAGCAGCCTAGCGGGAGACACCGGGGAGCTGTTTTTT. Protein sequence: CASSLAGDTGELFF. This chain joins TRBV5-1 and TRBJ2-2, with TRBD2 matching 10 bases. V gave up 4 bases and J gave up 3 bases; unmatched junction bases: 0. The germline CDR1 and CDR2 sequences are SGHRS and YFSETQ. The CDR3 runs 14 residues.

This chain connects TRBV11-3 to TRBJ2-3; D not resolved. The germline gives CDR1 SGHNT, CDR2 YENEEA. V lost 5 bases and J lost 5, with 14 bases in between. The CDR3 runs 14 residues. CDR3 loop: CASSPVSSRDTQYF. The CDR3 DNA reads as TGTGCCAGCAGCCCGGTTTCGTCCCGAGATACGCAGTATTTT.

Details on this clone: Other nucleotide sequences in the sample specify the same CDR3. The chain couples TRBV7-3 to TRBJ2-7, with 7 bases fitting TRBD1. V dropped 1 base and J dropped 1; count of bases not matched to a gene: 4. This CDR3 region has 15 residues. CDR1 is SGHTA and CDR2 is FQGTGA in the germline V gene. This CDR3 is CASSLRAGGSYEQYF. The CDR3, as DNA: TGTGCCAGCAGCTTAAGGGCAGGGGGATCCTACGAGCAGTACTTC.